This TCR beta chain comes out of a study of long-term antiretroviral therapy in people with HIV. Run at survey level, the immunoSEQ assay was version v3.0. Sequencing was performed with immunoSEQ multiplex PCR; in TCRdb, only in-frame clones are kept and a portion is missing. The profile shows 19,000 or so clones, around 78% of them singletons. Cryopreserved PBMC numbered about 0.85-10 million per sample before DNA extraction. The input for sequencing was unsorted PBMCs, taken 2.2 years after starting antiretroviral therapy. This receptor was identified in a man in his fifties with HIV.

In nucleotides, the CDR3 is TGTGCCAGCAGTGAATCGAGGGGACCCGGGGAGCTGTTTTTT. Translated: CASSESRGPGELFF. The V call is TRBV25-1, the J call TRBJ2-2; D may correspond to TRBD1 or TRBD2 (5 bases each). There are 14 residues in the CDR3. V lost 1 base and J 6 bases, leaving 9 bases between the germline ends. Germline CDR1 MGHDK, CDR2 SYGVNS.